This T cell receptor (beta chain) was documented in a study of CD8+CD57+ T cells in acquired aplastic anemia (dated by TCRdb to about 2018). About the study as a whole: A mean of about 3 ug of DNA, ranging from about 0.17 to 30 ug, was extracted from sorted CD4+ and CD8+ cells. For healthy donor samples, the average read count was about 10.8 million for CD4+ cells and fewer than 14 million for CD8+ cells. Broad study findings and their caveats: Although 25 to 30 CD8+ CDR3 sequences were shared by patients and controls, these sequences appeared highly expressed in patients and within the immunodominant clones of patients. Patients and healthy controls showed no significant difference in CD8+ Simpson's diversity (P=0.060).

The study deep-sequenced TCR repertoires of sorted CD4+ and CD8+ blood T cells from severe aplastic anemia patients and healthy subjects. Ficoll-Paque density gradient centrifugation was used to isolate peripheral blood mononuclear cells. Before DNA extraction, CD4+ and CD8+ T cells were sorted by FACS or by magnetic beads. Of note for this clonotype: Its antigen remains undetermined. No base quality information exists; no much larger clone differs at one position.

Genomic DNA was used as template for profiling of TCR beta VDJ combinations and CDR3 sequences. An Illumina HiSeq 2000 was the platform used for TCR repertoire sequencing. For the original study's pipeline: TRBV/TRBJ rearrangement plots, CDR3 size and DJ length profiles, and Simpson's diversity index were used to evaluate the repertoires. The immunodominant clone was defined as the most abundant DNA sequence in deep sequencing data. CDR3 amino acid sequences were screened for sharing across subjects and were compared with published repertoires and the VDJdb database. The public sequencing data were trimmed at Q25 with fastp and processed into clonotypes with MiXCR by TCRdb, which kept only in-frame beta chains. Each entry is one CDR3 protein sequence, shown with its most common DNA and genes. TCRdb, rather than the study authors, made the V and J calls. Counted in this sample were about 400,000 distinct CDR3 sequences; roughly 68% of them appeared once. The biggest ten clones account for more than 3.5% of the sample.

The CDR3 runs 14 amino acids, cysteine and phenylalanine included. The DNA shown is the 42-base CDR3, in frame from base 1. V is cut by 4 bases and J by 8 bases, and the space between the germline ends is 12 bases. The germline V gene specifies SGHTA as CDR1 and FQGNSA as CDR2. Rearrangement joined TRBV7-2 to TRBJ1-6, with the D gene not clear enough to name. This sequence was found in a human donor in good health, serving as a control. Specimen: sorted CD4+, CD8+, or CD8+CD57+ T cells (not recorded which) from PBMCs. CDR3 reads: CASSYDTGDSPLHF. The DNA sequence is given as TGTGCCAGCAGCTATGACACCGGGGATTCACCCCTCCACTTT.